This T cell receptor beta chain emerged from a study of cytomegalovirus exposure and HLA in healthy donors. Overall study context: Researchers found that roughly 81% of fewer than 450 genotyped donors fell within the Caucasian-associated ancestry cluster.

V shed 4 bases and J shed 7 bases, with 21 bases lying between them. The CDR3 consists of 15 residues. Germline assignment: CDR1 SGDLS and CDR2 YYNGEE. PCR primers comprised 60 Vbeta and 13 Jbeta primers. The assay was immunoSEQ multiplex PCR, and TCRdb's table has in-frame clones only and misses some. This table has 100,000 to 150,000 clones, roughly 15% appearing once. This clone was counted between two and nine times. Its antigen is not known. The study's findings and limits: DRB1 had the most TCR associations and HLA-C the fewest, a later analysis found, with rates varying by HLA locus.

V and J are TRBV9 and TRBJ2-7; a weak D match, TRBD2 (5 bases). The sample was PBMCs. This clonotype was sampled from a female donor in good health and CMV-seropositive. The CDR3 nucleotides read TGTGCCAGCAGCCCCCACCCCACTAGTGCCGTTGAGCAGTACTTC. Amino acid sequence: CASSPHPTSAVEQYF.